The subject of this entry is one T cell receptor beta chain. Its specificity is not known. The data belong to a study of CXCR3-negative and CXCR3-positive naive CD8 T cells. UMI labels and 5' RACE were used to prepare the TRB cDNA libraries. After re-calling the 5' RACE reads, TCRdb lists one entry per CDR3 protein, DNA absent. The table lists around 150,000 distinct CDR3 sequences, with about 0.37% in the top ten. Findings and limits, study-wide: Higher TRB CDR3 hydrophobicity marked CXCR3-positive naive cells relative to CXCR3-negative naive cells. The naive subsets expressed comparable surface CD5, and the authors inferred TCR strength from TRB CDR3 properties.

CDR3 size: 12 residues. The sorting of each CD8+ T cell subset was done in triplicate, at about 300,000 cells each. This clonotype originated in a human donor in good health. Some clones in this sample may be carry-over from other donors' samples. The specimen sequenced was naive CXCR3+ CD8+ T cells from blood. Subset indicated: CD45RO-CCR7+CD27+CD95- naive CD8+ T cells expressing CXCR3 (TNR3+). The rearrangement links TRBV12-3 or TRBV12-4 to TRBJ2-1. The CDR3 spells CASSSRWYEQFF.